The present T cell receptor (beta chain) was sequenced within a study of long-term antiretroviral therapy in people with HIV. CDR3 length equals 16 residues. V lost 4 bases and J lost 4; bases outside the gene matches: 6. Germline V gene lookup returns CDR1 SGHRS and CDR2 YFSETQ. Specimens held roughly 0.9-11 million cryopreserved PBMC prior to DNA extraction. The assay used was immunoSEQ (version v3.0), run at survey level. Libraries were prepared by immunoSEQ multiplex PCR; TCRdb keeps only in-frame clonotypes and omits some of them. The profile covers 17,000 or so clones, with roughly nine tenths appearing a single time and roughly 8.3% taken by the ten largest.

Source: unsorted PBMCs, taken 0.3 years after starting antiretroviral therapy. The genes are TRBV5-1 and TRBJ2-3, with 13 bases matching TRBD2. This sequence originates from a man in his fifties or sixties with HIV. CDR3 coding DNA: TGCGCCAGCAGCCCTGGACTAGCGGGAGCTTCAGATACGCAGTATTTT. The encoded protein is CASSPGLAGASDTQYF.